These 5 T cell receptor beta chains were all obtained from the same sample, sequenced in a study of cytomegalovirus exposure and HLA in healthy donors. Researchers ran the PCR with 60 Vbeta and 13 Jbeta primers. Sequencing used immunoSEQ multiplex PCR; TCRdb keeps in-frame clones, though not all of them. The top ten hold about 6.6% of the sample, which has about 140,000 clones, about 84% seen once. Specimen: PBMCs. The receptors originated from a woman aged 40 to 50 in good health and CMV-seropositive.

The chain's CDR3 is CASSPQSSGANVLTF. The DNA for the CDR3 is TGTGCCAGCAGCCCCCAGTCCTCTGGGGCCAACGTCCTGACTTTC. This sequence joins TRBV7-9 and TRBJ2-6; D uncertain. Trimming removed 5 bases at V and 0 bases at J, with 8 bases between. CDR3 size: 15 residues. Looked up from germline, CDR1 is SEHNR and CDR2 is FQNEAQ (reference sequence).

The V call is TRBV20-1, the J call TRBJ2-5; D unclear. Trimming took off 8 bases at V and 4 bases at J, with 11 bases between the two ends. The germline V gene has CDR1 DFQATT and CDR2 SNEGSKA (reference sequence). The CDR3 has 11 amino acids. CDR3 DNA sequence: TGCAGTTTCGGCGGCCGAGAGACCCAGTACTTC. This codes for CSFGGRETQYF.

The rearrangement uses TRBV6-1 and TRBJ1-6; 8 bases line up with TRBD1. With 7 bases clipped from V and 11 bases from J, the junction kept 10 bases outside the gene matches. The germline gives CDR1 MNHNS, CDR2 SASEGT. This CDR3 has 14 amino acids. In DNA form, the CDR3 reads TGTGCCAGCACCCCCGACAGGGGAGGGCCACCCCTCCACTTT. It is translated as CASTPDRGGPPLHF.

This rearrangement joins TRBV5-1 to TRBJ2-3, with TRBD2 identical over 14 bases. Germline assignment: CDR1 SGHRS and CDR2 YFSETQ. The trim removed 0 bases at V and 1 base at J, leaving 4 bases unmatched. The CDR3 is 18 amino acids. CDR3 loop: CASSLGLAGGPRTDTQYF. CDR3 DNA: TGCGCCAGCAGCTTGGGACTAGCGGGAGGGCCCCGCACAGATACGCAGTATTTT.

The J gene is TRBJ2-7, the V gene TRBV7-2, with a weak D call TRBD1 (5 bases). The CDR3 runs to 14 residues. Deletions cut 5 bases from V and 3 bases from J, with 14 bases between. Germline loops: CDR1 SGHTA, CDR2 FQGNSA. DNA of the CDR3: TGTGCCAGCAGCAACCAGGGTATCAGCTACGAGCAGTACTTC. Encoded protein: CASSNQGISYEQYF. The full variable domain, with the rest looked up from reference TRBV7-2 and TRBJ2-7, is GAGVSQSPSNKVTEKGKDVELRCDPISGHTALYWYRQSLGQGLEFLIYFQGNSAPDKSGLPSDRFSAERTGGSVSTLTIQRTQQEDSAVYLCASSNQGISYEQYFGPGTRLTVT.